This T cell receptor beta chain was retrieved from a study of human versus mouse CDR3 diversity and MHC coevolution. Study details: Samples had between roughly 0.6 x 10^7 and 1.6 x 10^7 valid reads.

In regard to this clone: The antigen remains undetermined.

The method was immunoSEQ multiplex PCR; TCRdb's version includes in-frame clones alone and lacks a portion of them. The sample has some 60,000 clones, about 93% seen once. Germline loops: CDR1 SGHRS, CDR2 YFSETQ. The CDR3 runs 17 residues. Between the trimmed V and J ends, which lost 0 bases and 0 bases, there was a span of 16 bases. Points from the study as a whole: About 1.6 million TCR beta clonotypes were estimated for humans, the largest repertoire. On average, humans showed more CDR3 deletions and insertions than mice.

The rearrangement links TRBV5-1 to TRBJ2-7, with TRBD2 as a possible D gene (6 bases). The sequencing sample was made of naive CD4+ T cells from blood. The sample's subset: CD45RO-negative CD62L-positive naive CD4 T cells. The TCR comes from a person between 60 and 70 years old in good health. CDR3 bases: TGCGCCAGCAGCTTGGGGCCCCTAGCGACTGGCTCCTACGAGCAGTACTTC. It is translated as CASSLGPLATGSYEQYF.